This T cell receptor (beta chain) was found in a study of tumor-infiltrating lymphocytes in localized non-small cell lung cancer. Germline V gene lookup returns CDR1 LGHNA and CDR2 YSLEER. The CDR3 extends over 14 amino acids. The trim removed 5 bases at V and 4 bases at J, leaving 6 bases unmatched. Only in-frame clones appear in the TCRdb table, and some are missing; sequencing was by immunoSEQ multiplex PCR. Of more than 9,500 clones detected, 78% appear once; the ten largest clones hold approximately 4.9%. The sequenced sample consisted of lung tumor tissue. This sequence was found in a human donor with non-small cell lung cancer. The chain uses TRBV4-3 and TRBJ2-5; 8 bases align to TRBD1. The chain's CDR3 is CASSGPGGGETQYF. In DNA, the CDR3 is TGCGCCAGCAGCGGCCCAGGGGGCGGAGAGACCCAGTACTTC.